This T cell receptor (beta chain) was found in a study of beta chain features in type 1 diabetes. Findings of the study overall: Fewer insertions but more deletions were seen at VDJ junctions in type 1 diabetes patients. People with Type 1 diabetes carried modestly yet significantly shorter TCRB CDR3s in all four CD4+ subsets. In comparison with healthy donors, patients had naive, central memory and Treg TCRB repertoires that appeared more similar.

This clone has more than one count but fewer than ten. Its antigen is not identified. Per the germline V gene, CDR1 is MNHNS and CDR2 is SASEGT. This CDR3 region has 14 residues. The V segment lost 8 bases and the J segment 4 bases; nucleotides outside the gene matches: 7. Central memory, naive, regulatory and stem cell-like memory CD4+ cells were sorted by CD45RO/CCR7/CD25/CD127/CD95/CD27. Since all of the isolated RNA was reverse transcribed, expressed TCRB transcripts were what got sequenced. Assay used: immunoSEQ multiplex PCR; TCRdb lists only in-frame clones, some missing. Here the sample spans roughly 230,000 clones, about a tenth being singletons.

The specimen was naive CD4+ T cells from blood. The V gene is TRBV6-1, the J gene TRBJ2-7; TRBD1 matches at 11 bases. The clonotype was recovered from a man aged 25 to 40 with type 1 diabetes. CDR3 loop: CASAGDRGYYEQYF. The CDR3 region has the DNA TGTGCCAGCGCTGGGGACAGGGGGTATTACGAGCAGTACTTC.